This TCR beta chain was captured in a study of blood T cell repertoires in COVID-19. Data came from immunoSEQ multiplex PCR; TCRdb stores just in-frame clones and leaves some out. Among fewer than 250,000 clones, approximately 88% were seen once, and the ten largest hold approximately 3%. The CDR3 loop spans 11 amino acids. Trimming removed 6 bases at V and 2 bases at J, with 3 bases between. Looked up from germline, CDR1 is LGHNT and CDR2 is FRNRAP. The chain is built from TRBV12-5 and TRBJ2-3; D call uncertain. The clonotype was recovered from a woman aged 25 to 39 who had recovered from COVID-19. The source material was PBMCs or T cells enriched from blood (not recorded which). The CDR3, as DNA: TGTGCTAGTGGCCACACAGATACGCAGTATTTT. It translates to CASGHTDTQYF.